The 16 T cell receptor beta chains in this list originate from one sample, sequenced in a study of radiotherapy plus CTLA-4 blockade in lung cancer. TCRdb's table, derived via immunoSEQ multiplex PCR, lists solely in-frame clones and lacks some. The sample shows about 16,000 clones, roughly two thirds of them seen only once. The specimen was peripheral blood, collected from a patient treated with radiotherapy plus ipilimumab. Receptors were obtained from a human donor with non-small cell lung cancer whose response to radiotherapy plus ipilimumab could not be evaluated.

This clone was picked up a small number of times. The gene calls are TRBV30 and TRBJ1-2, with TRBD1 matching 9 bases. J lost 4 bases, V lost 3 bases, and 9 bases had no gene match. The CDR3 is made up of 15 amino acids. Germline lookup yields CDR1 GTSNPN and CDR2 SVGIG (reference sequence). CDR3 sequence (DNA): TGTGCCTGGAGAACACAGGGGGCAGGCTTCTATGGCTACACCTTC. Translation: CAWRTQGAGFYGYTF.

The gene calls are TRBV28 and TRBJ1-1; 7 bases agree with TRBD1. The CDR3 extends over 12 amino acids. CDR1 is MDHEN, CDR2 SYDVKM, per germline. The trim removed 8 bases at V and 5 bases at J, leaving 5 bases unmatched. The DNA for the CDR3 is TGTGCCAGCGAATACAGGGGTACTGAAGCTTTCTTT. This gives the protein CASEYRGTEAFF.

This clone was seen a handful of times. Given a far larger clone just one base away, this is likely a sequencing read error. Additional DNA sequences in this sample encode the identical CDR3. The chain has TRBV10-1 and TRBJ1-6, with 7 positions matching TRBD1. This CDR3 has 15 residues. Trimming removed 7 bases from V and 9 bases from J; junction bases left unmatched: 12. CDR1 and CDR2 (germline): WNHNN, SYGVQD (reference sequence). In DNA, the CDR3 is TGCGCCAGCACTAAACTTCCGGGACAGTGTTCACCCCTCCACTTT. Amino acid sequence: CASTKLPGQCSPLHF.

The chain couples TRBV9 to TRBJ2-3; D possibly corresponds to TRBD2 (6 bases). The CDR3 extends over 17 amino acids. Germline lookup yields CDR1 SGDLS and CDR2 YYNGEE. V lost 0 bases and J 2 bases, leaving 16 bases between the germline ends. CDR3 residues: CASSVGLATFFTDTQYF. CDR3 coding DNA: TGTGCCAGCAGCGTAGGGCTAGCGACCTTTTTCACAGATACGCAGTATTTT.

This chain uses TRBV30 with TRBJ2-7, with D maybe TRBD2 (5 bases). CDR1 and CDR2 from the germline V gene are GTSNPN and SVGIG (reference sequence). This CDR3 is built from 12 residues. The ends were cut back, 2 bases at V and 6 bases at J, with 11 bases in the middle. CDR3 DNA: TGTGCCTGGAGTTCGGAGGTAGGCGAGCAGTACGTC. This gives the protein CAWSSEVGEQYV.

The rearrangement links TRBV5-4 to TRBJ2-7; 10 nucleotides agree with TRBD1. Germline values: CDR1 SGHNT, CDR2 YYREEE (reference sequence). V gave up 4 bases and J gave up 2 bases; unmatched junction bases: 9. The CDR3 runs to 16 residues. The CDR3 region has the DNA TGTGCCAGCAGCGGACGGGGACAGGGGTATACCTACGAGCAGTACGTC. It is translated as CASSGRGQGYTYEQYV.

Remarks on this clone: Other DNA sequences within the sample encode an identical CDR3. The chain carries TRBV6-5 and TRBJ1-1; TRBD1 is a possible D gene (6 bases). With 5 bases removed from V and 10 bases from J, the gap between germline ends came to 11 bases. The CDR3 is made up of 11 amino acids. The V gene's germline CDR1 is MNHEY and CDR2 SVGAGI. The CDR3 bases are TGTGCCAGCAGTAACAGGGTGGGAGCTTTCTTT. This codes for CASSNRVGAFF.

This chain connects TRBV11-2 to TRBJ2-1, with D possibly matching TRBD1 (6 bases). Trimming shortened V by 1 base and J by 3 bases, and 16 bases separated the two germline ends. The CDR3 contains 17 residues. Germline CDR1 reads SGHAT; CDR2 reads FQNNGV. The CDR3 coding sequence is TGTGCCAGCAGCTTAGTTTTAGGGGGTATCGGCTACAATGAGCAGTTCTTC. Translating it yields CASSLVLGGIGYNEQFF.

This clone was counted a single time. The gene calls are TRBV9 and TRBJ2-7, with TRBD2 matching over 9 bases. In germline, CDR1 is SGDLS, CDR2 YYNGEE. After removal of 0 bases from V and 2 bases from J, the junction contained 3 bases not matched to a gene. This CDR3 comprises 15 residues. CDR3 bases: TGTGCCAGCAGCGTAGATGCGGGGGGGACCTACGAGCAGTACTTC. Translating it yields CASSVDAGGTYEQYF.

This sequence joins TRBV18 and TRBJ1-6; D might be TRBD1 (6 bases). The ends were cut back, 0 bases at V and 6 bases at J, with 9 bases in the middle. The CDR3 length is 15 residues. From germline, CDR1 is KGHSH and CDR2 LQKENI. CDR3 sequence: CASSPPGGANSPLHF. The CDR3 DNA reads as TGTGCCAGCTCACCACCAGGGGGAGCTAATTCACCCCTCCACTTT.

Comments on this clone: Relative to the germline gene, one junction end is altered; a read error may explain this. This sample includes further DNA sequences coding for the same CDR3. The chain uses TRBV5-1 and TRBJ2-1; TRBD1 is a possible D gene (5 bases). Germline V gene lookup returns CDR1 SGHRS and CDR2 YFSETQ. The CDR3 is 14 residues long. The CDR3 is CASSLAPGYNEQFF. DNA for the CDR3: TGTGCCAGCAGCTTGGCCCCAGGGTACAATGAGCAGTTCTTC. Full variable domain (remainder filled in from reference TRBV5-1 and TRBJ2-1): KAGVTQTPRYLIKTRGQQVTLSCSPISGHRSVSWYQQTPGQGLQFLFEYFSETQRNKGNFPGRFSGRQFSNSRSEMNVSTLELGDSALYLCASSLAPGYNEQFFGPGTRLTVL.

The rearrangement joins TRBV7-3 to TRBJ2-5; D is possibly TRBD2 (6 bases). Germline-derived CDR1 and CDR2 are SGHTA and FQGTGA. This CDR3 comprises 15 residues. V lost 5 bases and J lost 1, with 14 bases in between. CDR3 in amino acids: CASSRWGDFQETQYF. CDR3 in DNA: TGTGCCAGCAGCCGCTGGGGGGACTTCCAAGAGACCCAGTACTTC.

To note about this clone: The junction departs from the called germline gene at one end, perhaps through a read error. The chain uses TRBV10-3 and TRBJ1-2; 7 bases are shared with TRBD1. Germline CDR1 ENHRY, CDR2 SYGVKD. The CDR3 is 12 amino acids. Here the CDR3 DNA reads TGTGTCATCAGTGTAACAGGGGATGGCTACACCTTC. The encoded protein is CVISVTGDGYTF.

This clone was observed a handful of times. The chain recombines TRBV27 with TRBJ1-6, with a weak D call TRBD1 (5 bases). The CDR3 runs to 14 residues. Trimming took 4 bases from V and 6 from J, leaving 10 bases between them. In germline, CDR1 is MNHEY, CDR2 SMNVEV (reference sequence). The CDR3, as DNA: TGTGCCAGCAGTTGGGGCAGTGGTAATTCACCCCTCCACTTT. As protein: CASSWGSGNSPLHF.

A single count supports this clone. The chain has TRBV7-8 and TRBJ1-5; D possibly corresponds to TRBD1 (6 bases). Germline V gives CDR1 SGHVS, CDR2 FQNEAQ. Trimming removed 1 base from V and 7 bases from J, with 14 bases in between. The CDR3 covers 15 residues. Here the CDR3 DNA reads TGTGCCAGCAGCTTAGAGGCAGGGGATAGACAGCCCCAGCATTTT. Protein: CASSLEAGDRQPQHF.

This clone was found a few times. Given a far larger clone just one base away, this is likely a sequencing read error. This sample also contains other DNA sequences that code for the same CDR3. This chain joins TRBV6-1 and TRBJ1-4, with a possible D match to TRBD1 (5 bases). CDR3 length equals 15 residues. The germline V gene has CDR1 MNHNS and CDR2 SASEGT. As DNA, the CDR3 is TGTGCCAGCGGGATCGACAGTACAACTAATGAAAAACTGTTTTTC. Residues: CASGIDSTTNEKLFF.